This paragraph reports one T cell receptor (beta chain). What it recognizes is unknown. This entry comes from a study of radiotherapy plus CTLA-4 blockade in lung cancer. Receiving focal radiation plus CTLA-4 blockade with ipilimumab were patients who had chemo-refractory metastatic non-small-cell lung cancer. General study findings and limits: Early clonal dynamics of blood T cells, together with interferon-beta, were reported as the best response predictor. Peripheral blood showed expansion of tumor-derived TCR clones after radiotherapy and ipilimumab.

The table came from immunoSEQ multiplex PCR; TCRdb's copy has only in-frame clones and leaves some out. The profile covers roughly 14,000 clones, with 87% appearing a single time and approximately 15% taken by the ten largest. CDR1 and CDR2 from the germline V gene are MNHNS and SASEGT. CDR3 length: 13 amino acids. Trimming shortened V by 2 bases and J by 9 bases, and 8 bases separated the two germline ends. The chain is built from TRBV6-1 and TRBJ1-6; perhaps TRBD1 as D (5 bases). The clonotype comes from a human donor with non-small cell lung cancer that progressed on radiotherapy plus ipilimumab. Some clones in this sample may be carry-over from other donors' samples. The material was peripheral blood, obtained from a patient treated with radiotherapy plus ipilimumab. The CDR3 bases are TGTGCCAGCAGTGAAATGGGGCTTTCACCCCTCCACTTT. Protein sequence: CASSEMGLSPLHF.